Reported below is one TCR beta chain. Clones were sequenced by immunoSEQ multiplex PCR, and TCRdb holds only the in-frame ones, with some missing. The sample consists of roughly 250,000 clones, more than 90% of them appearing once. The data were obtained in a study of blood T cell repertoires in COVID-19. The ends were cut back, 0 bases at V and 10 bases at J, with 11 bases in the middle. CDR1 SGHKS and CDR2 YYEKEE come from the germline V gene (reference sequence). CDR3 length equals 13 residues. The specimen was peripheral blood. The source of this sequence is a person aged 18-30 years with COVID-19, enrolled during active disease. V is TRBV5-5 and J is TRBJ2-1; D unresolved. The CDR3 bases are TGTGCCAGCAGCTTGGCCTTGGGCCTCGAGCAGTTCTTC. Translation gives CASSLALGLEQFF.